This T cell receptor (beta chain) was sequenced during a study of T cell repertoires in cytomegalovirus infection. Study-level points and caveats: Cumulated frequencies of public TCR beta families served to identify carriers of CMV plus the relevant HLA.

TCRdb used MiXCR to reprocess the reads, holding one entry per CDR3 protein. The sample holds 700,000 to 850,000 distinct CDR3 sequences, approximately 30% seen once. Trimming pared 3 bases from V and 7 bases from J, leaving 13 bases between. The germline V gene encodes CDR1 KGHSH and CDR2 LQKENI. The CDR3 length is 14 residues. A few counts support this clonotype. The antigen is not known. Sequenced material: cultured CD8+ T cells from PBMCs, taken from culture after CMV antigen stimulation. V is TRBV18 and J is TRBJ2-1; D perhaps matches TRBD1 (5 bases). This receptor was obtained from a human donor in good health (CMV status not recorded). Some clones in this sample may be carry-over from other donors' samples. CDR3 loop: CASSPPPGNNEQFF. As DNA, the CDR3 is TGTGCCAGCTCACCCCCGCCAGGGAATAATGAGCAGTTCTTC.